The TCR beta chain under discussion was sequenced for a study of cytomegalovirus exposure and HLA in healthy donors. Findings and limits, study-wide: A cluster of highly shared sequence variants was likely a sequencing artifact. Later work found most CMV-associated TCR beta chains apparently HLA-restricted. A later analysis, which compared TCR beta chains of equal frequency, found the HLA-associated ones more clonally expanded.

Comment on this clone: Its specificity is unknown.

Both 60 Vbeta primers and 13 Jbeta primers went into the PCR. Sequencing used immunoSEQ multiplex PCR; TCRdb keeps in-frame clones, though not all of them. The sample carries some 120,000 clones, 79% recorded once. This receptor was identified in a man younger than 30 in good health and CMV-seronegative. The sequenced sample consisted of PBMCs.

CDR3 nucleotides: TGTGCCAGCACCTTCGGGGGTACGAATTCACCCCTCCACTTT. Amino acids: CASTFGGTNSPLHF. This chain connects TRBV2 to TRBJ1-6; possibly TRBD1 for D (5 bases). Germline values: CDR1 SNHLY, CDR2 FYNNEI. V shed 7 bases and J shed 7 bases, with 14 bases lying between them. This CDR3 contains 14 residues.